This T cell receptor (beta chain) was profiled in a study of CD8 T cells in ankylosing spondylitis. General study points: What seemed typical of ankylosing spondylitis blood was a TCR beta motif built from roughly eight highly homologous variants. Disease-associated clones were CD8+ and fairly uncommon in peripheral blood.

This clonotype was counted at least ten times. Antigen unknown. Unmatched junction bases numbered 4, after V lost 0 bases and J lost 2 bases. CDR1 is MNHEY, CDR2 SVGAGI, per germline. The CDR3 totals 16 residues. Each TCR beta library was made by quantitative 5'-RACE that incorporated molecular barcodes. A single record per CDR3 protein comes from TCRdb applying MiXCR to the 5' RACE reads. Of 250,000 or so distinct CDR3 sequences listed, more than 9% are singletons. The chain links TRBV6-5 to TRBJ2-1; TRBD2 matches 7 bases. This clonotype was sampled from a male donor with ankylosing spondylitis or in good health (not recorded which). The sample consisted of blood, either unsorted or a sorted T cell fraction (not recorded which). The CDR3 reads CASSYSASGPYNEQFF. The DNA for the CDR3 is TGTGCCAGCAGTTACTCGGCTAGCGGCCCCTACAATGAGCAGTTCTTC.